The rows below give T cell receptor beta chains drawn from one sample of a study of regulatory T cells in long-lasting Graves disease. TCRdb re-analysed the multiplex PCR reads in MiXCR, keeping a single row per CDR3 protein. The sample records 250,000 or so distinct CDR3 sequences, under 20% being singletons. The data were also submitted as part of a second study, on T cells in Graves' hyperthyroidism and ophthalmopathy.

Sequenced here: peripheral blood mononuclear cells (PBMCs), sampled at new diagnosis, from a patient treated with antithyroid drugs. The origin of the receptors is a woman aged 25 to 39 with Graves disease. CDR3s leave out the opening cysteine and the closing phenylalanine or tryptophan. The order of the fields is J gene, V gene, CDR3 protein.

J: TRBJ1-5; V: TRBV29-1; CDR3: SVAGDSNQPQH
J: TRBJ2-3; V: TRBV19; CDR3: ASREIAGGLTDTQY
J: TRBJ2-1; V: TRBV7-9; CDR3: ASSLRSLRGPLQYNEQF
J: TRBJ2-1; V: TRBV29-1; CDR3: SVEDGLVVGNEQF
J: TRBJ2-1; V: TRBV15; CDR3: ATSRDRQGGAGMRF
J: TRBJ1-2; V: TRBV5-6; CDR3: ASNLRWTGVTGGYT
J: TRBJ1-5; V: TRBV7-8; CDR3: ASSLGLRAVGSNQPQH
J: TRBJ2-1; V: TRBV6-1; CDR3: ASSDPIAGGYNEQF
J: TRBJ1-4; V: TRBV12-5; CDR3: ASAAGTGGEKLF
J: TRBJ1-1; V: TRBV7-9; CDR3: ASSPTGTGNTEAF
J: TRBJ2-2; V: TRBV20-1; CDR3: SAGGSGGPGTGELF
J: TRBJ1-2; V: TRBV7-9; CDR3: ASGSPAGDRLNGYT
J: TRBJ2-1; V: TRBV4-2; CDR3: ASQKTSANEQF
J: TRBJ1-5; V: TRBV7-2; CDR3: ASSLRRISNQPQH
J: TRBJ1-5; V: TRBV12-3/TRBV12-4; CDR3: ASRQVGGKQPQH
J: TRBJ2-2; V: TRBV29-1; CDR3: SVEEGGFGDTGELF
J: TRBJ2-1; V: TRBV2; CDR3: ASGGGRSMNEQF
J: TRBJ1-6; V: TRBV11-3; CDR3: ASSLFTDSPLH
J: TRBJ2-7; V: TRBV5-1; CDR3: ASSLRREGTYEQY
J: TRBJ2-3; V: TRBV2; CDR3: ASSEISGGSSTDTQY
J: .; V: TRBV4-2; CDR3: ASSPTTGTGEAQY
J: TRBJ2-1; V: TRBV5-4; CDR3: ASSQRGGGREQF
J: TRBJ1-4; V: TRBV3-1; CDR3: ASSQDPANEKLF
J: TRBJ2-1; V: TRBV7-3; CDR3: ASSSTHLSSYNEQF
J: TRBJ1-1; V: TRBV7-9; CDR3: ASSLTGMNTEAF
J: TRBJ2-7; V: TRBV12-5; CDR3: ASGLVLGTTPPEQY
J: TRBJ2-7; V: TRBV6-1; CDR3: ASSYEDVEKQY
J: TRBJ1-5; V: TRBV20-1; CDR3: SGGPHQPQH
J: TRBJ2-1; V: TRBV20-1; CDR3: SARSGGSNEQF
J: TRBJ1-1; V: TRBV11-2; CDR3: ASSLYKGGNTEAF
J: TRBJ1-1; V: TRBV5-1; CDR3: ASSKTEDTEAF